These 12 T cell receptor beta chains were all obtained from the same sample, sequenced in a study of blood T cell repertoires in COVID-19. Clones were read by immunoSEQ multiplex PCR, and TCRdb kept only the in-frame ones, dropping some. The sample records some 17,000 clones, around 90% being singletons. Sequenced material: peripheral blood. The receptor source for this set is a man over 45 with active COVID-19.

V usage is TRBV28 and J usage is TRBJ1-2, with 8 nucleotides matching TRBD1. CDR1 and CDR2 (germline): MDHEN, SYDVKM. This CDR3 has 14 residues. J lost 7 bases, V lost 4 bases, and 8 bases had no gene match. CDR3 nucleotide sequence: TGTGCCAGCAGTTCCGGACAGGGAGGGCGTGGCTACACCTTC. It codes for CASSSGQGGRGYTF.

This clone came up a few times. This sequence joins TRBV15 and TRBJ1-5; D ambiguous. The germline V gene has CDR1 LNHNV and CDR2 YYDKDF (reference sequence). V shed 0 bases and J shed 8 bases, with 14 bases lying between them. This CDR3 is built from 15 residues. The CDR3 loop is CATSRDLRFREPQHF. The CDR3 nucleotides read TGTGCCACCAGCAGAGATCTGAGGTTCCGGGAGCCCCAGCATTTT.

The V and J genes are TRBV28 and TRBJ2-3; TRBD2 matches 15 bases. With 5 bases clipped from V and 5 bases from J, the junction kept 14 bases outside the gene matches. This CDR3 contains 19 residues. Germline CDR1 is MDHEN and CDR2 is SYDVKM. Written as DNA, the CDR3 is TGTGCCAGCAGTCCCCACGGACTAGCGGGAGGGCTTCGTGGAGATACGCAGTATTTT. It specifies CASSPHGLAGGLRGDTQYF.

The chain employs TRBV30 and TRBJ2-1, with 8 nucleotides matching TRBD2. The germline V gene has CDR1 GTSNPN and CDR2 SVGIG (reference sequence). After removal of 0 bases from V and 8 bases from J, the junction contained 3 bases not matched to a gene. The CDR3 covers 13 residues. Written as DNA, the CDR3 is TGTGCCTGGAGTGTACGCGGGGGGCATGAGCAGTTCTTC. Translated, it gives CAWSVRGGHEQFF.

J is TRBJ2-1 and V is TRBV7-6; 11 nucleotides align to TRBD2. The CDR3 runs 19 residues. V dropped 2 bases and J dropped 6; count of bases not matched to a gene: 15. Per germline, CDR1 SGHVS and CDR2 FNYEAQ. CDR3 nucleotides: TGTGCCAGCAGCTTAACAACCGGGACTAGCGGAGGTCGGGGCAATGAGCAGTTCTTC. Amino acids: CASSLTTGTSGGRGNEQFF. The full variable domain, completed using reference TRBV7-6 and TRBJ2-1, is GAGVSQSPRYKVTKRGQDVALRCDPISGHVSLYWYRQALGQGPEFLTYFNYEAQQDKSGLPNDRFSAERPEGSISTLTIQRTEQRDSAMYRCASSLTTGTSGGRGNEQFFGPGTRLTVL.

The V gene is TRBV7-8, the J gene TRBJ2-3; TRBD2 matches at 7 bases. V lost 0 bases and J lost 5; bases outside the gene matches: 11. The CDR3 sequence is 17 residues long. Germline V lookup: CDR1 SGHVS, CDR2 FQNEAQ. The CDR3 loop reads CASSLAPSGLPLDTQYF. In nucleotides, the CDR3 is TGTGCCAGCAGCTTAGCTCCCTCGGGACTACCTCTAGATACGCAGTATTTT. The entire variable domain, with the rest obtained from reference TRBV7-8 and TRBJ2-3, is as follows: GAGVSQSPRYKVAKRGQDVALRCDPISGHVSLFWYQQALGQGPEFLTYFQNEAQLDKSGLPSDRFFAERPEGSVSTLKIQRTQQEDSAVYLCASSLAPSGLPLDTQYFGPGTRLTVL.

The chain joins TRBV28 to TRBJ2-7; 7 bases fit TRBD2. Trimming removed 6 bases from V and 3 bases from J; junction bases left unmatched: 14. There are 16 residues in the CDR3. Germline V gene data show CDR1 as MDHEN and CDR2 as SYDVKM. CDR3 protein: CASSPPAAGALYEQYF. CDR3 nucleotide sequence: TGTGCCAGCAGCCCCCCGGCGGCGGGAGCTCTCTACGAGCAGTACTTC.

The V and J genes are TRBV14 and TRBJ2-7; weak D call: TRBD2 (6 bases). The CDR3 runs to 16 residues. V was cut by 0 bases and J by 7 bases, with 19 bases left in between. Germline V gene lookup returns CDR1 SGHDN and CDR2 FVKESK. As DNA, the CDR3 is TGTGCCAGCAGCCAAGATCCCTCGGCAGGGCGGGAAGAGCAGTACTTC. Protein: CASSQDPSAGREEQYF.

The chain links TRBV19 to TRBJ2-2, with no clear D. Trimming took 3 bases from V and 0 from J, leaving 8 bases between them. CDR1 is LNHDA and CDR2 is SQIVND in the germline V gene (reference sequence). CDR3 length: 15 residues. CDR3 in amino acids: CASSILFANTGELFF. In DNA form, the CDR3 reads TGTGCCAGTAGTATCCTGTTCGCGAACACCGGGGAGCTGTTTTTT.

The table lists this clone with a count of one. V usage is TRBV11-2 and J usage is TRBJ2-2; D may be TRBD2 (6 bases). Trimming removed 4 bases from V and 4 bases from J, with 10 bases in between. The CDR3 is 14 amino acids. In germline, CDR1 is SGHAT, CDR2 FQNNGV. The CDR3 protein is CASSWGVSTGELFF. The CDR3 DNA is TGTGCCAGCAGCTGGGGGGTTTCCACCGGGGAGCTGTTTTTT.

V is TRBV7-2 and J is TRBJ1-2, with D perhaps TRBD1 (5 bases). V lost 0 bases, J lost 6 bases, and 17 bases lay in between. The CDR3 has 16 amino acids. Germline CDR1 is SGHTA and CDR2 is FQGNSA. CDR3 protein: CASSLASPGPRDGYTF. The DNA of the CDR3 is TGTGCCAGCAGCTTAGCCTCCCCAGGGCCAAGGGATGGCTACACCTTC.

The chain combines TRBV27 with TRBJ1-1; no clear D. V was clipped by 3 bases and J by 6 bases, with 11 bases between them. This CDR3 spans 13 amino acids. Germline V CDR1 and CDR2: MNHEY, SMNVEV (reference sequence). The CDR3 reads CASSFTVEAEAFF. The CDR3 bases are TGTGCCAGCAGTTTCACGGTAGAAGCTGAAGCTTTCTTT.